The subject of this entry is one TCR beta chain. This clonotype was found a few times. Its cognate antigen has yet to be identified. Qualities for individual bases were not recorded, and no much larger clone is one base off. These data are taken from a study of spatial heterogeneity in lung cancer (dated by TCRdb to between 2018 and 2021). For context, the study as a whole: Donors were over 60 patients with early-stage, untreated non-small cell lung cancer from the lung TRACERx cohort. Follow-up PBMC samples were sequenced whenever the samples were available, and the median time to follow-up was two to three years after resection. More beta-chain than alpha-chain transcripts were consistently detected, likely reflecting higher beta-chain transcript abundance. In the raw uncorrected reads, each unique combination of TCR and UMI appeared on average more than ten times. TCR alpha and beta repertoires were quantitatively compared across multiple tumor regions, matched nontumor lung and blood in non-small cell lung cancer. TCR repertoire features were related to nonsynonymous mutation counts determined by whole-exome sequencing of tumor tissue. Both alpha and beta chains were TCR-sequenced in around 230 tumor regions, about 69 matched nontumor lung samples and more than 50 PBMC samples obtained at surgery.

Libraries were made using 5' RACE. This sample was sequenced with a NextSeq 500. In the TCR library protocol, a unique molecular identifier was attached to each TCR cDNA molecule so that PCR and sequencing errors could be corrected. The study's own analysis went as follows. Decombinator tools were used for TCR identification, UMI-based error correction and CDR3 extraction. TCRs above a frequency of 2 per 1,000, corresponding to the top 1% of the tumor frequency distribution, were defined as expanded. Renyi diversity was computed with the R vegan package after each repertoire had been subsampled 100 times to 5,000 TCRs. To build CDR3 similarity networks, amino acid triplet string-kernel similarity was used, and CDR3s were connected when their pairwise similarity was above 0.82. The public reads were run again by TCRdb, first through fastp at Q25 and then through MiXCR, and only productive beta chains were kept. All rows with the same CDR3 protein become a single entry with the most common DNA and genes. For this entry, the V and J calls and clone size follow TCRdb and not the study's own pipeline. Recorded for this sample are about 120,000 distinct CDR3 sequences; 12% of them occurred a single time. The top ten hold roughly 15% of the sample.

This sample's time point label indicates: blood at routine non-recurrence follow-up after resection. Whole RNA extracted from tumor and nontumor lung tissue, or from cryopreserved PBMC samples, was used for TCR sequencing without cell sorting. Patients were selected for TCR sequencing only if sufficient RNA was available from at least two tumor regions. What the study reported, not specific to this receptor: Additional single-cell paired TCR alpha and beta sequencing was considered necessary to confirm, at a functional level, the hypothesis that regional TCRs recognize regional mutations. Ubiquitous expanded tumor TCRs showed up in blood more often at tumor resection than at routine follow-up. Comparisons of baseline and follow-up blood repertoires included only around 14 patients.

CDR1 SGHVS and CDR2 FQNEAQ were looked up in the germline V gene. The CDR3 numbers 15 residues from cysteine through phenylalanine. Only the CDR3 DNA stays, 45 bases, in frame from base 1. V is pared back by 5 bases and J by 9 bases, with 20 bases lying between the germline termini. This receptor was obtained from a male donor with early-stage non-small cell lung cancer. The material sequenced was PBMCs, taken at follow-up. Recombination joined TRBV7-8 with TRBJ2-1, with TRBD1 tentatively as D gene (6 bases match). The sequence in DNA is TGTGCCAGCAGCCGGACCAGTCGGGACAATCTTGAGCAGTTCTTC. It specifies CASSRTSRDNLEQFF. Reference TRBV7-8 and TRBJ2-1 genes cover what lies past the CDR3, so the full variable domain is GAGVSQSPRYKVAKRGQDVALRCDPISGHVSLFWYQQALGQGPEFLTYFQNEAQLDKSGLPSDRFFAERPEGSVSTLKIQRTQQEDSAVYLCASSRTSRDNLEQFFGPGTRLTVL.